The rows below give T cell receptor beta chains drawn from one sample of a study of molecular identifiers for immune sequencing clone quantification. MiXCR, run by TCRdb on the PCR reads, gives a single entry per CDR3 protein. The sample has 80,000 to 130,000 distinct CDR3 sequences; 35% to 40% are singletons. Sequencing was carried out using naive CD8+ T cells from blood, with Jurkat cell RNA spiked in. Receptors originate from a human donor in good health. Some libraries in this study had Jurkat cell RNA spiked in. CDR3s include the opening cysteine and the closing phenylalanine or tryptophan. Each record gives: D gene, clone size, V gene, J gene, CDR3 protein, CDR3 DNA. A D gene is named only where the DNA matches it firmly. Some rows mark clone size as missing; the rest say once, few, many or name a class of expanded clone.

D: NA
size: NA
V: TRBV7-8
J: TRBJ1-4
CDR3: CASSLGLGSLYEKLFF
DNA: TGTGCCAGCAGCTTAGGATTGGGCAGCCTTTATGAAAAACTGTTTTTT

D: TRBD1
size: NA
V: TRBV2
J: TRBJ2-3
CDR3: CASRDRVLSTDTLYF
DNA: TGTGCCAGCAGGGACAGGGTACTCAGCACAGATACGCTGTATTTT

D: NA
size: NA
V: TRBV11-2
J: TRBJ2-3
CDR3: CASSFEGRQDTQYF
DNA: TGTGCCAGCAGCTTTGAGGGGAGACAAGATACGCAGTATTTT

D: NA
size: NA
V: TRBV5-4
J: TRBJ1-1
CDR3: CASRSGTERSGAFF
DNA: TGTGCCAGCAGGTCCGGGACCGAGAGATCGGGAGCTTTCTTT

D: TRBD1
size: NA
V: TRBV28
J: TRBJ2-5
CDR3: CASSYRAGDRGGLAQYF
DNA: TGTGCCAGCAGTTATCGGGCCGGGGACAGGGGAGGTTTGGCCCAGTACTTC

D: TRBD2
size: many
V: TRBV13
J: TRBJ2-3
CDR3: CASSSGTSGSRRTDTQYF
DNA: TGTGCCAGCAGCTCCGGGACTAGCGGGAGTCGTCGCACAGATACGCAGTATTTT

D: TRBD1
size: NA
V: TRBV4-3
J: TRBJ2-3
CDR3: CAGCQTGTGITDTQYF
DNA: TGCGCCGGCTGCCAGACCGGGACAGGGATCACAGATACGCAGTATTTT

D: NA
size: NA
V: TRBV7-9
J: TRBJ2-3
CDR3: CASSFVGPTETQYF
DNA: TGTGCCAGCAGCTTTGTAGGCCCTACAGAAACGCAGTATTTT

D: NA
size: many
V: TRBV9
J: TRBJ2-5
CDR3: CASSDSSAEETQYF
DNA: TGTGCCAGCAGCGATTCTAGCGCCGAAGAGACCCAGTACTTC

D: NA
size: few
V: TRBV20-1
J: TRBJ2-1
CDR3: CSAQELVFYNEQFF
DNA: TGCAGTGCTCAAGAGCTTGTGTTCTACAATGAGCAGTTCTTC

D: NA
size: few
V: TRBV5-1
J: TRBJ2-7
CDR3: CASSTPGGGYEQYF
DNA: TGCGCCAGCAGCACACCAGGGGGGGGGTACGAGCAGTACTTC

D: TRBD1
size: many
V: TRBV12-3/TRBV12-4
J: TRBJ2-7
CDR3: CASSPGQGILFEQYF
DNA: TGTGCCAGCAGCCCGGGACAGGGGATATTGTTCGAGCAGTACTTC